Listed here are 14 T cell receptor beta chains from one sample, sequenced in a study of blood T cell repertoires in COVID-19. The protocol was immunoSEQ multiplex PCR, while the TCRdb copy is restricted to in-frame clones and leaves out a portion. The data contain a few hundred thousand clones, nearly 90% of them singletons. Sample: PBMCs or T cells enriched from blood (not recorded which). Source of these receptors: a woman in her 30s who had recovered from COVID-19.

The chain recombines TRBV19 with TRBJ1-1; D is ambiguous. Trimming shortened V by 2 bases and J by 3 bases, and 13 bases separated the two germline ends. The CDR3 runs 15 residues. CDR1 is LNHDA, CDR2 SQIVND, per germline (reference sequence). This CDR3 is CASSIRGPSHTEAFF. The CDR3 DNA is TGTGCCAGTAGTATAAGAGGCCCGTCCCACACTGAAGCTTTCTTT. The entire variable domain, with the rest obtained from reference TRBV19 and TRBJ1-1, is as follows: DGGITQSPKYLFRKEGQNVTLSCEQNLNHDAMYWYRQDPGQGLRLIYYSQIVNDFQKGDIAEGYSVSREKKESFPLTVTSAQKNPTAFYLCASSIRGPSHTEAFFGQGTRLTVV.

This rearrangement joins TRBV5-1 to TRBJ1-1, with 7 bases aligning to TRBD1. Losses at the gene ends were 4 bases for V and 4 bases for J; bases not matched to a gene: 4. The CDR3 is made up of 13 amino acids. Germline assignment: CDR1 SGHRS and CDR2 YFSETQ. The CDR3 nucleotides read TGCGCCAGCAGCGACAGGGTTCGCACTGAAGCTTTCTTT. Translated: CASSDRVRTEAFF.

This clone was seen a few times. The J gene is TRBJ1-6, the V gene TRBV29-1; D ambiguous. This CDR3 has 14 residues. The germline CDR1 and CDR2 sequences are SQVTM and ANQGSEA. With 6 bases removed from V and 7 bases from J, the gap between germline ends came to 16 bases. Written as DNA, the CDR3 is TGCAGCGTCCAGGATAAGCGGCTAAATTCACCCCTCCACTTT. This encodes CSVQDKRLNSPLHF.

This rearrangement joins TRBV3-1 (or the pseudogene TRBV3-2) to TRBJ2-1; TRBD1 is a possible D gene (6 bases). This CDR3 region has 12 residues. CDR1 is LGHDT and CDR2 is YNNKEL in the germline V gene (reference sequence). V gave up 4 bases and J gave up 9 bases, with 10 bases separating them. CDR3 coding DNA: TGTGCCAGCAGCCGGCAGGGGAGTGAGCAGTTCTTC. Its translation is CASSRQGSEQFF.

The chain recombines TRBV6-6 with TRBJ1-5; D remains ambiguous. The V gene lost 0 bases and the J gene lost 2 bases, with 8 bases spanning the gap. From germline, CDR1 is MNHNY and CDR2 SVGAGI (reference sequence). The CDR3 totals 15 residues. CDR3 nucleotide sequence: TGTGCCAGCAGTTACTCGATTGGAGGCAATCAGCCCCAGCATTTT. Protein: CASSYSIGGNQPQHF.

DNA for the CDR3: TGTGCCAGCAGGTACGACAGGGGCACTGAAGCTTTCTTT. It codes for CASRYDRGTEAFF. The rearrangement links TRBV5-6 to TRBJ1-1; 8 nucleotides match TRBD1. This CDR3 comprises 13 residues. CDR1 and CDR2 from the germline V gene are SGHDT and YYEEEE. V lost 5 bases, J lost 4 bases, and 4 bases stayed unmatched.

The chain joins TRBV5-1 to TRBJ2-5; D not resolved. CDR3 length: 15 residues. Trimming removed 1 base at V and 5 bases at J, with 15 bases between. The germline V gene encodes CDR1 SGHRS and CDR2 YFSETQ. CDR3 sequence reads: CASSLQVPGQETQYF. The DNA for the CDR3 is TGCGCCAGCAGCTTGCAGGTGCCCGGTCAGGAGACCCAGTACTTC.

Notes on this clone: This sample also contains other DNA sequences that code for the same CDR3. The chain has TRBV7-9 and TRBJ2-7; no firm D call. Deletions cut 3 bases from V and 3 bases from J, with 3 bases between. This CDR3 has 11 amino acids. Germline V CDR1 and CDR2: SEHNR, FQNEAQ (reference sequence). CDR3 protein: CASSLSYEQYF. In DNA form, the CDR3 reads TGTGCCAGCAGCTTGAGCTACGAGCAGTACTTC.

The chain uses TRBV19 and TRBJ1-2, with a weak D call TRBD1 (5 bases). This CDR3 is 15 amino acids long. Germline CDR1 and CDR2: LNHDA and SQIVND (reference sequence). V was cut by 3 bases and J by 5 bases, with 16 bases left in between. In DNA form, the CDR3 reads TGTGCCAGTAGTATTACGGACAACCCTTGGTATGGCTACACCTTC. Its protein is CASSITDNPWYGYTF.

The J gene is TRBJ2-5, the V gene TRBV2; a weak D match, TRBD2 (5 bases). This CDR3 contains 12 residues. The germline V gene encodes CDR1 SNHLY and CDR2 FYNNEI. Trimming removed 9 bases at V and 6 bases at J, with 14 bases between. The CDR3 bases are TGTGCCAGGAGGGCACTCTCAAAGACCCAGTACTTC. Amino acid sequence: CARRALSKTQYF. The whole variable domain, remainder taken from reference TRBV2 and TRBJ2-5, is EPEVTQTPSHQVTQMGQEVILRCVPISNHLYFYWYRQILGQKVEFLVSFYNNEISEKSEIFDDQFSVERPDGSNFTLKIRSTKLEDSAMYFCARRALSKTQYFGPGTRLLVL.

The chain joins TRBV18 to TRBJ2-1; D may be TRBD1 (5 bases). Germline V gives CDR1 KGHSH, CDR2 LQKENI. The CDR3 spans 15 residues. V was clipped by 1 base and J by 5 bases, with 12 bases between them. The CDR3 spells CASSPLFKGDNEQFF. The CDR3 coding sequence is TGTGCCAGCTCACCACTATTCAAAGGGGACAATGAGCAGTTCTTC.

The chain joins TRBV12-5 to TRBJ1-1; TRBD1 matches 7 bases. The CDR3 contains 16 residues. V lost 5 bases and J lost 0; bases outside the gene matches: 9. Per germline, CDR1 LGHNT and CDR2 FRNRAP. The CDR3 coding sequence is TGTGCTAGTGGTCCTCGGACAGGACCTATGAACACTGAAGCTTTCTTT. Translating gives CASGPRTGPMNTEAFF.

The rearrangement uses TRBV4-2 and TRBJ1-2, with D maybe TRBD1 (5 bases). V gave up 0 bases and J gave up 4 bases, with 12 bases separating them. This CDR3 is built from 15 residues. The germline V gene has CDR1 LGHNA and CDR2 YNFKEQ. The CDR3 sequence is CASSQDRSGLYGYTF. The CDR3 region has the DNA TGTGCCAGCAGCCAAGATCGTTCGGGACTCTATGGCTACACCTTC.

This sequence joins TRBV6-5 and TRBJ1-1; the match to TRBD1 covers 8 bases. Per germline, CDR1 MNHEY and CDR2 SVGAGI. The V segment lost 5 bases and the J segment 10 bases; nucleotides outside the gene matches: 9. This CDR3 has 13 residues. CDR3 sequence (DNA): TGTGCCAGCAGTCGGGACAGGCTAGGGAGAGCTTTCTTT. This encodes CASSRDRLGRAFF.